These T cell receptor beta chains were read from a single sample in a study of T cell repertoires in cytomegalovirus infection. TCRdb re-derived calls from the reads in MiXCR, one entry per CDR3 protein. Of about 920,000 distinct CDR3 sequences listed, less than 35% are singletons. These receptors lack a known antigen. This specimen consisted of cultured CD8+ T cells from PBMCs, obtained from culture after CMV antigen stimulation. These receptors were collected from a human donor in good health (CMV status not recorded). Some clones in this sample may be carry-over from other donors' samples. The CDR3 runs from the conserved cysteine through the conserved F or W. Each record gives: V gene, D gene, CDR3 protein. D genes are given only for firm matches.

TRBV19	TRBD1	CASSTGQASGGYTF
TRBV28	TRBD1	CASSTRDRGLGQPQHF
TRBV15	.	CATSRDSGAGTEAFF
TRBV27	.	CASSPDPFLQPQHF
TRBV7-6	TRBD2	CASSFKRGVINEQFF
TRBV27	TRBD1	CAARGIPPSTGELFF
TRBV10-3	.	CATWSGELFF
TRBV6-5	.	CASSYGGGPGRVKYGYTF
TRBV6-1	TRBD2	CASILPGGNEQFF
TRBV7-9	.	CASSLRMTENYGYTF
TRBV4-1	.	CASSHGSEYEQYF
TRBV7-2	.	CASSRFFGGDPSPLHF
TRBV4-1	.	CASSQGGTAGANVLTF
TRBV6-1	TRBD1	CASSEYKPTDRGYGYTF
TRBV6-6	.	CASSYTRAGPETQYF
TRBV7-9	.	CASSLAYRESNYGYTF
TRBV7-8	.	CASSLDSQGSGELFF
TRBV7-6	TRBD1	CASSSNLGDRVPNYGYTF
TRBV7-3	.	CASSPTAGPVYGYTF
TRBV12-3/TRBV12-4	.	CASSLRAPGPSLTLANYGYTF
TRBV7-2	.	CASSLGASRTDTQYF
TRBV6-1	TRBD1	CASSYEDRVAETQYF
TRBV6-5	.	CASSYAGEDNVLTF
TRBV7-6	.	CASSARGGSNQPQHF
TRBV19	.	CASSTKTGYRSYNEQFF
TRBV28	.	CASSFKTLNNEQFF
TRBV12-3/TRBV12-4	.	CASAQGGTEAFF
TRBV20-1	.	CSARDIGLAYNEQFF
TRBV5-4	TRBD1	CASSLLRQGRSANYGYTF
TRBV19	TRBD1	CASTPRTGAHYGYTF
TRBV7-3	TRBD2	CASSLTLAEVTDTQYF
TRBV20-1	.	CSARIGGVYGYTF
TRBV20-1	.	CSAPRWGEGNTIYF
TRBV20-1	TRBD1	CSARDWDSQNTEAFF
TRBV5-1	.	CASSGGGQLKETQYF
TRBV5-6	TRBD1	CASSFVGQVGETQYF
TRBV4-1	.	CASSPHSEGRRGSEQFF
TRBV29-1	TRBD1	CSVDVWMGTEPYNEQFF
TRBV12-3/TRBV12-4	.	CASSPSPTDEQYF
TRBV6-4	TRBD2	CASSDPRPPLIAGGPYNEQFF
TRBV7-8	.	CASPVVSGANVLTF
TRBV11-3	TRBD1	CASSTQTGLLDNSPLHF